One sample yielded the 11 T cell receptor beta chains listed below, sequenced in a study of technical replicates of blood from a few donors. Profiling relied on immunoSEQ multiplex PCR, and the TCRdb table lists in-frame clones only, not all of them. Seen here are 90,000 to 100,000 clones, 90% to 97% observed once, and the top ten hold 0.22%. The specimen was T cells isolated from PBMCs. The receptors were gathered from a human donor in good health.

This clone was observed a handful of times. The gene calls are TRBV25-1 and TRBJ1-1, with 10 bases that match TRBD1. This CDR3 has 12 amino acids. V trimming: 2 bases; J trimming: 10 bases; junction bases outside the gene matches: 1. Germline CDR1 MGHDK, CDR2 SYGVNS. The CDR3 protein is CASSERDRGAFF. The CDR3 DNA sequence: TGTGCCAGCAGTGAAAGGGACAGGGGAGCTTTCTTT.

The V gene is TRBV19, the J gene TRBJ1-2, with TRBD1 matching 10 bases. CDR3 length: 18 residues. Unmatched junction bases numbered 16, after V lost 5 bases and J lost 4 bases. CDR1 LNHDA and CDR2 SQIVND come from the germline V gene (reference sequence). This chain's CDR3 is CASSRLLSGQGTSYGYTF. The CDR3 coding sequence is TGTGCCAGTAGTCGACTTCTGTCGGGACAGGGGACGTCCTATGGCTACACCTTC.

The V call is TRBV9, the J call TRBJ2-6, with D unclear. V lost 4 bases and J 0 bases, leaving 8 bases between the germline ends. The CDR3 length is 15 residues. Germline V CDR1 and CDR2: SGDLS, YYNGEE. The CDR3 nucleotides are TGTGCCAGCAGCTATCGAGTCTCTGGGGCCAACGTCCTGACTTTC. Its protein is CASSYRVSGANVLTF.

The J gene is TRBJ2-2, the V gene TRBV12-5; 8 bases match TRBD2. The V gene's germline CDR1 is LGHNT and CDR2 FRNRAP. The junction had 6 bases not matched to a gene; V was cut back by 0 bases and J by 6 bases. This CDR3 region has 16 residues. CDR3 loop: CASGLVFSGVAGELFF. In DNA form, the CDR3 reads TGTGCTAGTGGTTTGGTATTTAGCGGGGTGGCCGGGGAGCTGTTTTTT.

This chain joins TRBV29-1 and TRBJ2-7, with 9 bases matching TRBD1. Trimming removed 5 bases from V and 5 bases from J; junction bases left unmatched: 10. CDR3 length equals 14 residues. CDR1 and CDR2 (germline): SQVTM, ANQGSEA. The CDR3 DNA reads TGCAGCGTTCGAGGGGGAACAGGGGGCAACGAGCAGTACTTC. Protein sequence: CSVRGGTGGNEQYF.

The J gene is TRBJ1-2, the V gene TRBV5-7; TRBD1 agrees at 8 bases. TRBV5-7 counts as an open reading frame of uncertain function. The V and J ends lost 0 bases and 11 bases, in that order; junction bases with no gene match: 12. The CDR3 sequence is 15 residues long. The CDR3 loop is CASSLAFFGQGYYTF. The CDR3 DNA reads as TGTGCCAGCAGCTTGGCTTTCTTCGGACAGGGATATTACACCTTC.

In DNA form, the CDR3 reads TGTGCCAGCAGGCGTTTCTCCTCTTCTAGCAATCAGCCCCAGCATTTT. Protein sequence: CASRRFSSSSNQPQHF. The gene calls are TRBV2 and TRBJ1-5; D unresolved. This CDR3 spans 16 amino acids. Trimming took off 6 bases at V and 0 bases at J, with 15 bases between the two ends. The germline CDR1 and CDR2 sequences are SNHLY and FYNNEI.

CDR3 DNA: TGTGCCAGCAGCCTCGGGACTAGCGCGTCCTACAATGAGCAGTTCTTC. This sequence encodes CASSLGTSASYNEQFF. V usage is TRBV9 and J usage is TRBJ2-1; the match to TRBD2 covers 10 bases. The CDR3 spans 16 residues. Germline trimming cut 4 bases from V and 1 base from J; bases unmatched to any gene: 5. From germline, CDR1 is SGDLS and CDR2 YYNGEE.

The chain carries TRBV7-6 and TRBJ2-2, with a possible D match to TRBD1 (6 bases). V was trimmed by 6 bases and J by 3 bases, leaving 17 bases between them. This CDR3 spans 16 amino acids. The germline V gene encodes CDR1 SGHVS and CDR2 FNYEAQ. The CDR3, as DNA: TGTGCCAGCAGTCAGGGGTCTAGGGTCCACACCGGGGAGCTGTTTTTT. Amino acids: CASSQGSRVHTGELFF.

V usage is TRBV9 and J usage is TRBJ2-7; 11 nucleotides line up with TRBD2. The CDR3 is made up of 14 amino acids. Per germline, CDR1 SGDLS and CDR2 YYNGEE. The trim removed 4 bases at V and 6 bases at J, leaving 6 bases unmatched. In DNA form, the CDR3 reads TGTGCCAGCAGCTCCCTAGCGGGGGGATCCGAGCAGTACTTC. Translating it yields CASSSLAGGSEQYF.

This chain links TRBV20-1 with TRBJ1-2; perhaps TRBD1 as D (6 bases). Between the trimmed V and J ends, which lost 7 bases and 4 bases, there was a span of 10 bases. This CDR3 contains 11 residues. Germline CDR1 reads DFQATT; CDR2 reads SNEGSKA (reference sequence). The CDR3 bases are TGCAGTGTCCCGGACAGCTATGGCTACACCTTC. Translating gives CSVPDSYGYTF.